This T cell receptor (beta chain) was sequenced during a study of blood T cell repertoires in COVID-19. The table came from immunoSEQ multiplex PCR; TCRdb's copy has only in-frame clones and leaves some out. The sample includes 250,000 to 300,000 clones, about 88% of them seen just once. Across 20 to 25 US areas, participants ranged in age from 18 to 89 years. Cohorts were based on clinical histories the participants reported. V dropped 4 bases and J dropped 4; count of bases not matched to a gene: 9. This CDR3 is 15 amino acids long. The germline CDR1 and CDR2 sequences are MNHEY and SVGAGI. The sequenced sample was PBMCs or T cells enriched from blood (not recorded which). The genes are TRBV6-5 and TRBJ1-1; TRBD1 matches at 7 bases. The receptor comes from a young man with acute COVID-19. This chain's CDR3 is CASSSYRGMGTEAFF. The CDR3 nucleotides are TGTGCCAGCAGTTCATACAGGGGAATGGGCACTGAAGCTTTCTTT.